The TCR beta chain described here comes from a study of control samples from healthy donors and cancer patients. Assay: immunoSEQ multiplex PCR; the TCRdb copy retains only in-frame clones and omits some. The table lists around 130,000 clones, more than 85% of them singletons. Trimming cost V 5 bases and J 7 bases; bases outside gene matches: 8. The CDR3 spans 15 residues. CDR1 SGHTA and CDR2 FQGNSA come from the germline V gene. This sequence joins TRBV7-2 and TRBJ1-6; 7 bases fit TRBD1. Sequencing was carried out using PBMCs. The source is a man aged 45-65 years with head and neck cancer. CDR3 amino acids: CASSPNRGRNSPLHF. The CDR3 bases are TGTGCCAGCAGCCCCAACAGGGGTAGGAATTCACCCCTCCACTTT.